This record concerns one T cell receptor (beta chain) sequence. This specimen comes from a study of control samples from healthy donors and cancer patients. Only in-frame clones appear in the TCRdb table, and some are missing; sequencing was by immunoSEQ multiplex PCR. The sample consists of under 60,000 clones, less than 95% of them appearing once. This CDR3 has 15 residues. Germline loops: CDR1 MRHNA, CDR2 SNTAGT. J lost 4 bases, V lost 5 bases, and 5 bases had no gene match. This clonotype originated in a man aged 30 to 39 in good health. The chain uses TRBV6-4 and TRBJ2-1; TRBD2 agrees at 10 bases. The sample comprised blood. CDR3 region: CASSTSGGAYNEQFF. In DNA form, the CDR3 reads TGTGCCAGCAGTACGAGCGGGGGGGCATACAATGAGCAGTTCTTC.